Sequencing of this TCR beta chain was carried out in a study of T cells in Graves' hyperthyroidism and ophthalmopathy. Findings of the study overall: With a median lead of 6.5 months before onset, the model predicted ophthalmopathy.

This clonotype has a count of ten or more. The target antigen is unknown. The study based diagnoses on clinical symptoms, serum thyroxine and TRAb, thyroid ultrasound and orbital computed tomography. Germline loops: CDR1 SGHAT, CDR2 FQDESV (reference sequence). The V end lost 5 bases, the J end lost 3 bases, and 15 bases lay between the germline ends. The CDR3 runs 15 residues. TCR beta CDR3 region amplification was performed from RNA transcripts. TCR CDR3 regions were first amplified by RT-PCR with HTBI primers. TCRdb fed the multiplex PCR reads into MiXCR, producing one record per CDR3 protein. The sample consists of a few hundred thousand distinct CDR3 sequences, approximately 14% of them appearing once.

Sequencing used blood. The chain has TRBV11-1 and TRBJ2-3, with a tentative D call TRBD1 (6 bases). The receptor's source is a woman younger than 30 with Graves' hyperthyroidism. DNA of the CDR3: TGTGCCAGCAGCCCGGGATTTGGACAGACAGATACGCAGTATTTT. The encoded protein is CASSPGFGQTDTQYF.